The next 10 T cell receptor beta chains were all read from a single sample in a study of control samples from healthy donors and cancer patients. The method was immunoSEQ multiplex PCR; TCRdb's version includes in-frame clones alone and lacks a portion of them. The table includes some 190,000 clones, around 93% detected once. Input material: blood. Source of these receptors: a man aged 25 to 45 in good health.

This sequence joins TRBV6-6 and TRBJ2-5; D unclear. V lost 4 bases, J lost 4 bases, and 7 bases lay in between. The CDR3 runs to 12 residues. CDR1 is MNHNY and CDR2 is SVGAGI in the germline V gene (reference sequence). The CDR3 bases are TGTGCCAGCAGTTTTGAAGGAGAGACCCAGTACTTC. It specifies CASSFEGETQYF.

This clone has just one count. The rearrangement uses TRBV2 and TRBJ2-7; no firm D call. V lost 7 bases and J lost 3, with 16 bases in between. CDR1 and CDR2 (germline): SNHLY, FYNNEI. This CDR3 spans 14 amino acids. The CDR3 DNA sequence: TGTGCCAGCAATCCTGTACAAAGCTACTACGAGCAGTACTTC. Translated, it gives CASNPVQSYYEQYF.

This chain links TRBV7-8 with TRBJ2-6; TRBD1 matches at 8 bases. The CDR3 is made up of 17 amino acids. After removal of 4 bases from V and 3 bases from J, the junction contained 8 bases not matched to a gene. CDR1 is SGHVS, CDR2 FQNEAQ, per germline. The CDR3 DNA is TGTGCCAGCAGCTCCAGGACAGGGCTGGTTGGGGCCAACGTCCTGACTTTC. Amino acids: CASSSRTGLVGANVLTF. Full variable domain (remainder filled in from reference TRBV7-8 and TRBJ2-6): GAGVSQSPRYKVAKRGQDVALRCDPISGHVSLFWYQQALGQGPEFLTYFQNEAQLDKSGLPSDRFFAERPEGSVSTLKIQRTQQEDSAVYLCASSSRTGLVGANVLTFGAGSRLTVL.

In its sample, this clone was seen once. The rearrangement links TRBV3-1 (or the pseudogene TRBV3-2) to TRBJ2-2; D gene uncertain. Germline loops: CDR1 LGHDT, CDR2 YNNKEL (reference sequence). The V gene lost 0 bases and the J gene lost 8 bases, with 7 bases spanning the gap. The CDR3 has 13 amino acids. The DNA for the CDR3 is TGTGCCAGCAGCCAAGATATAAGGGGGGAGCTGTTTTTT. Encoded protein: CASSQDIRGELFF.

For the CDR3, the DNA is TGTGCCAGCAGCCGACGGGGGGGCTCCTACAATGAGCAGTTCTTC. This sequence encodes CASSRRGGSYNEQFF. The rearrangement links TRBV3-1 (or the pseudogene TRBV3-2) to TRBJ2-1; 8 nucleotides match TRBD2. The CDR3 has 15 amino acids. Germline assignment: CDR1 LGHDT and CDR2 YNNKEL (reference sequence). V dropped 4 bases and J dropped 0; count of bases not matched to a gene: 2.

This chain uses TRBV11-2 with TRBJ1-6; TRBD1 is a possible D gene (6 bases). Germline loops: CDR1 SGHAT, CDR2 FQNNGV. V lost 5 bases, J lost 10 bases, and 18 bases lay in between. This CDR3 region has 15 residues. The chain's CDR3 is CASSPEGHGRSPLHF. The CDR3 DNA sequence: TGTGCCAGCAGCCCCGAGGGACATGGAAGGTCACCCCTCCACTTT.

CDR3 bases: TGTGCCAGCAGTAGTATGGCTTTGAATGAAAAACTGTTTTTT. This gives the protein CASSSMALNEKLFF. V usage is TRBV28 and J usage is TRBJ1-4; D is ambiguous. This CDR3 contains 14 residues. Trimming pared 5 bases from V and 5 bases from J, leaving 12 bases between. Germline V CDR1 and CDR2: MDHEN, SYDVKM.

This chain links TRBV11-2 with TRBJ2-7; 10 positions agree with TRBD2. CDR3 length: 17 amino acids. Trimming at V came to 5 bases and at J to 0 bases, leaving 10 bases not matched to a gene. Per germline, CDR1 SGHAT and CDR2 FQNNGV. CDR3 nucleotide sequence: TGTGCCAGCAGCCTATCTAGCGGGGGCCCGAGCTCCTACGAGCAGTACTTC. Encoded protein: CASSLSSGGPSSYEQYF.

The chain has TRBV6-5 and TRBJ1-2; D uncertain. CDR1 and CDR2 (germline): MNHEY, SVGAGI. Trimming cost V 6 bases and J 3 bases, with 14 bases left between them. The CDR3 spans 14 residues. CDR3 residues: CASSLYRADYGYTF. The CDR3 nucleotides read TGTGCCAGCAGCTTGTACCGGGCGGACTATGGCTACACCTTC.

The chain uses TRBV19 and TRBJ2-1; 11 positions agree with TRBD2. CDR1 LNHDA and CDR2 SQIVND come from the germline V gene (reference sequence). There are 16 residues in the CDR3. The V and J ends lost 5 bases and 7 bases, in that order; junction bases with no gene match: 10. The CDR3 reads CASSPTSGDVWNEQFF. In DNA form, the CDR3 reads TGTGCCAGTAGTCCGACTAGCGGGGACGTTTGGAATGAGCAGTTCTTC.